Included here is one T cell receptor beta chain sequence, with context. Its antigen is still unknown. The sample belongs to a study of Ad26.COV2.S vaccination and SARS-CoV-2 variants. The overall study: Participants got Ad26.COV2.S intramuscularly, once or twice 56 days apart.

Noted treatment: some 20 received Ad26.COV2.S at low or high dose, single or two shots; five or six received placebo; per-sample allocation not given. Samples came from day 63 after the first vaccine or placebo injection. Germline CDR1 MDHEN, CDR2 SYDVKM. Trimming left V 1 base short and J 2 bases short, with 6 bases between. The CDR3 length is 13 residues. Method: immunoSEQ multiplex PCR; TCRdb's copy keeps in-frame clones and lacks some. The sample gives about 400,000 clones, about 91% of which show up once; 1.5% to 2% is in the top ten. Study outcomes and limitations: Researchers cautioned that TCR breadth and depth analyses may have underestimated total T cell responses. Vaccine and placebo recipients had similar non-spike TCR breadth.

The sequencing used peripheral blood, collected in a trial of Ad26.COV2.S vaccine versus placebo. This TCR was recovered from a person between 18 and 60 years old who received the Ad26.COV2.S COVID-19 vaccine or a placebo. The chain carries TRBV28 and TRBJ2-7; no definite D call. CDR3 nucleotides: TGTGCCAGCAGTTTATTGTTAGCCTACGAGCAGTACTTC. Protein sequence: CASSLLLAYEQYF.